What follows are 24 T cell receptor beta chains derived from one specimen sequenced in a study of control samples from healthy donors and cancer patients. The data were produced by immunoSEQ multiplex PCR, yet TCRdb's version contains in-frame clones alone and is incomplete. The sample contains more than 150,000 clones, 80% to 95% of which appear only once. What was sequenced was blood. The receptors were gathered from a woman aged 25 to 45 in good health.

This chain uses TRBV9 with TRBJ1-5; D remains unclear. The germline V and J ends were trimmed by 4 bases and 2 bases, with 7 bases remaining between them. Germline V gene sequence: CDR1 SGDLS, CDR2 YYNGEE. The CDR3 extends over 13 amino acids. CDR3 nucleotide sequence: TGTGCCAGCAGCCCCAGCGGCAATCAGCCCCAGCATTTT. Protein: CASSPSGNQPQHF. The full variable domain, with the rest looked up from reference TRBV9 and TRBJ1-5, is DSGVTQTPKHLITATGQRVTLRCSPRSGDLSVYWYQQSLDQGLQFLIQYYNGEERAKGNILERFSAQQFPDLHSELNLSSLELGDSALYFCASSPSGNQPQHFGDGTRLSIL.

This clone was seen a few times. The chain carries TRBV5-1 and TRBJ1-1, with D possibly being TRBD1 (6 bases). The V gene's germline CDR1 is SGHRS and CDR2 YFSETQ. CDR3 length: 17 residues. Trimming cost V 4 bases and J 3 bases, with 22 bases left between them. The CDR3 reads CASSPAGGPHGHTEAFF. DNA for the CDR3: TGCGCCAGCAGCCCGGCGGGGGGCCCCCATGGCCACACTGAAGCTTTCTTT.

This chain connects TRBV5-5 to TRBJ2-7; 7 bases match TRBD1. The V and J ends lost 4 bases and 6 bases, in that order; junction bases with no gene match: 16. The CDR3 contains 16 residues. Germline assignment: CDR1 SGHKS and CDR2 YYEKEE (reference sequence). CDR3 protein: CASSRDSRLPYVEQYF. CDR3 DNA sequence: TGTGCCAGCAGCCGGGACAGCCGGCTTCCCTACGTCGAGCAGTACTTC. Full variable domain (remainder filled in from reference TRBV5-5 and TRBJ2-7): DAGVTQSPTHLIKTRGQQVTLRCSPISGHKSVSWYQQVLGQGPQFIFQYYEKEERGRGNFPDRFSARQFPNYSSELNVNALLLGDSALYLCASSRDSRLPYVEQYFGPGTRLTVT.

A few counts support this clone. The V and J genes are TRBV29-1 and TRBJ1-2, with a weak D call TRBD1 (5 bases). Germline CDR1 is SQVTM and CDR2 is ANQGSEA. Trimming removed 6 bases from V and 3 bases from J, with 14 bases in between. The CDR3 spans 13 residues. CDR3 coding DNA: TGCAGCGTGAGACTGGGGGTTCACTATGGCTACACCTTC. Its translation is CSVRLGVHYGYTF.

This chain joins TRBV19 and TRBJ1-1; no reliable D call. CDR1 and CDR2 (germline): LNHDA, SQIVND (reference sequence). The CDR3 totals 15 residues. V dropped 2 bases and J dropped 1 base, with 11 bases sitting between them. In DNA, the CDR3 is TGTGCCAGTAGTATACAGGCCCCCACGAACACTGAAGCTTTCTTT. It translates to CASSIQAPTNTEAFF.

The chain has TRBV3-1 (or the pseudogene TRBV3-2) and TRBJ1-6; 11 bases are a match to TRBD1. Germline assignment: CDR1 LGHDT and CDR2 YNNKEL (reference sequence). This CDR3 spans 16 amino acids. With V trimmed by 0 bases and J by 9 bases, 4 bases remained unmatched. CDR3 amino acids: CASSQEGTGGASPLHF. The CDR3 DNA reads as TGTGCCAGCAGCCAAGAGGGGACAGGGGGGGCTTCACCCCTCCACTTT.

V and J are TRBV24-1 and TRBJ1-4; weak D call: TRBD1 (6 bases). CDR3 length: 16 residues. Trimming stripped 3 bases from V and 7 bases from J, with 17 bases between. Germline V gene lookup returns CDR1 KGHDR and CDR2 SFDVKD. The CDR3, as DNA: TGTGCCACCAGTGATGCGGCTCCGGGGGCAGGTGAAAAACTGTTTTTT. This gives the protein CATSDAAPGAGEKLFF.

A word on this clone: An end of the junction does not agree with germline; a read error may underlie this. The chain is built from TRBV7-7 and TRBJ2-1; 11 positions match TRBD2. Germline CDR1 is SSHAT and CDR2 is FNYEAQ (reference sequence). CDR3 length: 14 amino acids. CDR3 nucleotides: TGTGCTAGCAGCTTAAATAGCGGGGGGGGTGAGCAGTTCTTC. Its translation: CASSLNSGGGEQFF.

The chain uses TRBV30 and TRBJ1-6; D not certain. The germline CDR1 and CDR2 sequences are GTSNPN and SVGIG (reference sequence). This CDR3 has 13 residues. Trimming pared 5 bases from V and 4 bases from J, leaving 9 bases between. CDR3 in DNA: TGTGCCTGGGCGTCGAGGTATAATTCACCCCTCCACTTT. As protein: CAWASRYNSPLHF.

The chain combines TRBV5-1 with TRBJ1-4; D not certain. The V and J ends lost 0 bases and 4 bases respectively, with 10 bases between them. Germline CDR1 SGHRS, CDR2 YFSETQ. This CDR3 has 15 amino acids. The CDR3 spells CASSLGGGINEKLFF. The DNA for the CDR3 is TGCGCCAGCAGCTTGGGAGGCGGAATTAATGAAAAACTGTTTTTT.

V is TRBV2 and J is TRBJ1-5; 7 positions match TRBD1. The junction had 5 bases not matched to a gene; V was cut back by 4 bases and J by 5 bases. Per germline, CDR1 SNHLY and CDR2 FYNNEI. The CDR3 contains 14 residues. The CDR3 is CASSAPDRDQPQHF. The CDR3 region has the DNA TGTGCCAGCAGTGCCCCCGACAGGGATCAGCCCCAGCATTTT.

This chain connects TRBV28 to TRBJ1-2; 9 nucleotides match TRBD1. The CDR3 is 17 residues long. V was pared by 2 bases and J by 3 bases, with 10 bases of the junction left unmatched. CDR1 and CDR2 (germline): MDHEN, SYDVKM. This CDR3 reads CASSLLAGTGNDYGYTF. Here the CDR3 DNA reads TGTGCCAGCAGTTTACTGGCCGGGACAGGGAACGACTATGGCTACACCTTC.

This clone is a singleton in its sample. The chain links TRBV10-3 to TRBJ2-1; TRBD1 agrees at 9 bases. Germline V gene data show CDR1 as ENHRY and CDR2 as SYGVKD. The junction had 5 bases not matched to a gene; V was cut back by 11 bases and J by 3 bases. The CDR3 loop spans 13 amino acids. The CDR3 protein is CAARDRVYNEQFF. CDR3 bases: TGTGCCGCCCGGGACAGGGTCTACAATGAGCAGTTCTTC.

V is TRBV7-2 and J is TRBJ2-7, with TRBD1 matching 10 bases. The V gene end was trimmed by 5 bases and the J gene end by 2 bases; junction bases not matched to a gene: 6. The CDR3 length is 15 residues. Germline V gives CDR1 SGHTA, CDR2 FQGNSA. CDR3 loop: CASSAQDRGAYEQYF. The CDR3 DNA is TGTGCCAGCAGCGCGCAGGACAGGGGGGCCTACGAGCAGTACTTC. The full variable domain, with the rest looked up from reference TRBV7-2 and TRBJ2-7, is GAGVSQSPSNKVTEKGKDVELRCDPISGHTALYWYRQSLGQGLEFLIYFQGNSAPDKSGLPSDRFSAERTGGSVSTLTIQRTQQEDSAVYLCASSAQDRGAYEQYFGPGTRLTVT.

The chain uses TRBV28 and TRBJ1-5, with a weak D call TRBD1 (5 bases). This CDR3 comprises 14 residues. Germline-derived CDR1 and CDR2 are MDHEN and SYDVKM. V was cut by 3 bases and J by 7 bases, with 13 bases left in between. Here the CDR3 DNA reads TGTGCCAGCAGTTTTCTCCGGGGCCAACAGCCCCAGCATTTT. Protein sequence: CASSFLRGQQPQHF.

V and J are TRBV7-2 and TRBJ1-5, with 8 bases fitting TRBD1. This CDR3 region has 18 residues. Germline CDR1 reads SGHTA; CDR2 reads FQGNSA. V gave up 5 bases and J gave up 0 bases; unmatched junction bases: 12. The chain's CDR3 is CASSVLGSGTGSNQPQHF. CDR3 bases: TGTGCCAGCAGCGTACTTGGTTCCGGGACAGGTAGCAATCAGCCCCAGCATTTT. Variable domain in full (rest from reference TRBV7-2 and TRBJ1-5): GAGVSQSPSNKVTEKGKDVELRCDPISGHTALYWYRQSLGQGLEFLIYFQGNSAPDKSGLPSDRFSAERTGGSVSTLTIQRTQQEDSAVYLCASSVLGSGTGSNQPQHFGDGTRLSIL.

This clone appeared once. The chain carries TRBV19 and TRBJ1-5; a weak D match, TRBD1 (5 bases). Germline CDR1 reads LNHDA; CDR2 reads SQIVND (reference sequence). Trimming took off 1 base at V and 3 bases at J, with 13 bases between the two ends. This CDR3 region has 16 residues. The CDR3 spells CASSIGGRGNNQPQHF. The DNA of the CDR3 is TGTGCCAGTAGTATAGGGGGCCGGGGGAACAATCAGCCCCAGCATTTT.

This clone was seen only once. The chain combines TRBV27 with TRBJ2-1; 7 bases line up with TRBD1. With V trimmed by 5 bases and J by 5 bases, 9 bases remained unmatched. This CDR3 comprises 15 residues. Germline CDR1 MNHEY, CDR2 SMNVEV (reference sequence). In DNA, the CDR3 is TGTGCCAGCAGTCCAGGGGGTATCACTAACAATGAGCAGTTCTTC. It specifies CASSPGGITNNEQFF.

This clone came up a few times. V gene TRBV27 combines with J gene TRBJ2-2, with 15 bases lining up with TRBD2. Germline loops: CDR1 MNHEY, CDR2 SMNVEV (reference sequence). The CDR3 contains 19 residues. J gave up 6 bases and V 8 bases, and 16 bases lay outside the gene matches. The CDR3 sequence is CASRPRTSGRAKGSGELFF. CDR3 in DNA: TGTGCCAGCCGCCCTCGGACTAGCGGGAGGGCCAAGGGTTCCGGGGAGCTGTTTTTT.

This sequence joins TRBV6-5 and TRBJ2-7; D unclear. CDR1 and CDR2 from the germline V gene are MNHEY and SVGAGI. The CDR3 runs 15 residues. Trimming took off 8 bases at V and 2 bases at J, with 19 bases between the two ends. CDR3 region: CASSISVGSAYEQYF. The CDR3, as DNA: TGTGCCAGCTCCATTTCGGTCGGCAGCGCCTACGAGCAGTACTTC.

This clone was detected only a few times. Other DNA sequences of this sample code for an identical CDR3. The chain couples TRBV18 to TRBJ2-2; D ambiguous. V was clipped by 3 bases and J by 5 bases, with 4 bases between them. The CDR3 contains 12 residues. Germline CDR1 reads KGHSH; CDR2 reads LQKENI. CDR3 amino acids: CASSPSTGELFF. The CDR3 DNA is TGTGCCAGCTCACCTTCGACCGGGGAGCTGTTTTTT.

The chain uses TRBV7-2 and TRBJ2-3, with D possibly being TRBD1 (5 bases). The CDR3 has 15 residues. Germline CDR1 SGHTA, CDR2 FQGNSA. Trimming removed 2 bases at V and 2 bases at J, with 11 bases between. CDR3 residues: CASSLQGRDTDTQYF. CDR3 bases: TGTGCCAGCAGCTTACAGGGAAGGGACACAGATACGCAGTATTTT.

This chain links TRBV16 with TRBJ1-1, with 7 positions matching TRBD1. The CDR3 spans 17 residues. CDR1 is KGHSY, CDR2 FQNENV, per germline. Trimming removed 3 bases from V and 1 base from J; junction bases left unmatched: 11. The CDR3 DNA sequence: TGTGCCAGCAGCCAGAGCCGGGACAGTGGAACGAACACTGAAGCTTTCTTT. This codes for CASSQSRDSGTNTEAFF.

The chain joins TRBV27 to TRBJ2-1, with unresolved D. The V and J ends lost 1 base and 6 bases respectively, with 13 bases between them. In germline, CDR1 is MNHEY, CDR2 SMNVEV (reference sequence). The CDR3 contains 15 residues. In nucleotides, the CDR3 is TGTGCCAGCAGTTTATTCCCCCTGGCCGGCAATGAGCAGTTCTTC. It translates to CASSLFPLAGNEQFF.